The 12 T cell receptor beta chains reported below all come from one sample, sequenced in a study of cytomegalovirus exposure and HLA in healthy donors. 60 Vbeta and 13 Jbeta primers were used in PCR. The assay was immunoSEQ multiplex PCR, and TCRdb's table has in-frame clones only and misses some. This table has around 200,000 clones, around 78% appearing once. Sequenced material: PBMCs. These receptors all stem from a man aged 25-45 years in good health and CMV-seronegative.

The chain has TRBV2 and TRBJ2-7; D remains unclear. The germline V gene has CDR1 SNHLY and CDR2 FYNNEI. The CDR3 consists of 13 residues. V lost 4 bases and J lost 3, with 10 bases in between. Here the CDR3 DNA reads TGTGCCAGCAGTGGGCGGCTGAACTACGAGCAGTACTTC. Translated, it gives CASSGRLNYEQYF.

A word on this clone: This sample also contains other DNA sequences that code for the same CDR3. The chain couples TRBV5-1 to TRBJ2-2; D is possibly TRBD1 (5 bases). Germline assignment: CDR1 SGHRS and CDR2 YFSETQ. CDR3 length equals 14 residues. V was pared by 3 bases and J by 1 base, with 7 bases between. The chain's CDR3 is CASSSGQNTGELFF. Written as DNA, the CDR3 is TGCGCCAGCAGCTCAGGACAGAACACCGGGGAGCTGTTTTTT.

The chain couples TRBV9 to TRBJ1-3; D gene uncertain. The CDR3 has 17 amino acids. The V end lost 0 bases, the J end lost 0 bases, and 13 bases lay between the germline ends. CDR1 is SGDLS and CDR2 is YYNGEE in the germline V gene. CDR3 amino acids: CASSVDSLSSSGNTIYF. The CDR3 region has the DNA TGTGCCAGCAGCGTAGACAGCCTCTCAAGCTCTGGAAACACCATATATTTT. Filled out from reference TRBV9 and TRBJ1-3, the complete variable domain reads DSGVTQTPKHLITATGQRVTLRCSPRSGDLSVYWYQQSLDQGLQFLIQYYNGEERAKGNILERFSAQQFPDLHSELNLSSLELGDSALYFCASSVDSLSSSGNTIYFGEGSWLTVV.

The CDR3 nucleotides are TGTGCCAGCAGCGAAGAACTAGTCTCACGGTCCAATGAGCAGTTCTTC. As protein: CASSEELVSRSNEQFF. The genes are TRBV13 and TRBJ2-1; tentatively, D is TRBD2 (5 bases). V lost 5 bases and J lost 6, with 20 bases in between. The germline V gene has CDR1 PRHDT and CDR2 FYEKMQ (reference sequence). The length of the CDR3 is 16 residues.

The chain links TRBV19 to TRBJ1-3, with 7 bases fitting TRBD1. The CDR3 runs to 15 residues. Germline V gene lookup returns CDR1 LNHDA and CDR2 SQIVND (reference sequence). The ends lost 7 bases at V and 0 bases at J; junction bases unmatched: 6. The CDR3 loop reads CASNRGQSSGNTIYF. DNA for the CDR3: TGTGCCAGTAATCGGGGACAGTCCTCTGGAAACACCATATATTTT.

Worth noting for this clone: Other DNA sequences in this specimen translate into the identical CDR3. This chain links TRBV5-1 with TRBJ2-5; no firm D call. The V gene's germline CDR1 is SGHRS and CDR2 YFSETQ. The CDR3 is 14 residues long. V was cut by 0 bases and J by 2 bases, with 8 bases left in between. The CDR3 DNA sequence: TGCGCCAGCAGCTTGGGGTCAGGACAAGAGACCCAGTACTTC. Encoded protein: CASSLGSGQETQYF.

The rearrangement links TRBV5-1 to TRBJ1-1; unclear D gene. The CDR3 has 15 residues. CDR1 and CDR2 (germline): SGHRS, YFSETQ. V lost 0 bases to trimming and J lost 4 bases, with 13 bases between them. The CDR3, as DNA: TGCGCCAGCAGCTTGGCCGGAGAGGGTCTCACTGAAGCTTTCTTT. It encodes CASSLAGEGLTEAFF.

This rearrangement joins TRBV27 to TRBJ1-1; perhaps TRBD1 as D (5 bases). Germline V gene sequence: CDR1 MNHEY, CDR2 SMNVEV (reference sequence). The V and J ends lost 5 bases and 7 bases respectively, with 20 bases between them. This CDR3 region has 15 residues. CDR3 protein: CASSPKGQGSGEAFF. The CDR3 coding sequence is TGTGCCAGCAGTCCAAAGGGGCAGGGATCGGGTGAAGCTTTCTTT.

The chain is built from TRBV7-8 and TRBJ1-1; D may be TRBD1 (5 bases). The V end lost 1 base, the J end lost 1 base, and 19 bases lay between the germline ends. Germline CDR1 SGHVS, CDR2 FQNEAQ. The CDR3 is 18 residues long. The CDR3 nucleotides read TGTGCCAGCAGCTTAGTCTTGGCAGGGCAATCGAGGAACACTGAAGCTTTCTTT. Protein sequence: CASSLVLAGQSRNTEAFF.

The CDR3 nucleotides are TGTGCCAGTTGGAGGGGGGGCGAAGCTTTCTTT. Amino acid sequence: CASWRGGEAFF. V and J are TRBV27 and TRBJ1-1; possible D gene TRBD1, 6 bases. Trimming shortened V by 9 bases and J by 8 bases, and 13 bases separated the two germline ends. Germline-derived CDR1 and CDR2 are MNHEY and SMNVEV (reference sequence). The CDR3 runs to 11 residues.

V and J are TRBV7-3 and TRBJ1-1, with D tentatively TRBD1 (6 bases). This CDR3 is 14 amino acids long. Trimming removed 5 bases from V and 3 bases from J, with 13 bases in between. The germline gives CDR1 SGHTA, CDR2 FQGTGA. The CDR3 sequence is CASSVTGIDTEAFF. For the CDR3, the DNA is TGTGCCAGCAGCGTCACAGGGATTGACACTGAAGCTTTCTTT.

J is TRBJ2-2 and V is TRBV18, with 12 bases matching TRBD2. The ends lost 5 bases at V and 3 bases at J; junction bases unmatched: 4. Germline V lookup: CDR1 KGHSH, CDR2 LQKENI. This CDR3 region has 16 residues. CDR3 protein: CASSASSGRDTGELFF. The CDR3 DNA follows: TGTGCCAGCTCAGCTTCTAGCGGGAGGGACACCGGGGAGCTGTTTTTT.